This T cell receptor (beta chain) was recovered during a study of blood T cell repertoires in COVID-19. Study as a whole: Nucleic acid was either cDNA or gDNA, and it came from T cells, B-cell-depleted T cells, or PBMCs.

V lost 1 base and J lost 0, with 3 bases in between. The CDR3 spans 13 residues. The germline CDR1 and CDR2 sequences are LGHDT and YNNKEL (reference sequence). Sequencing used immunoSEQ multiplex PCR; TCRdb keeps in-frame clones, though not all of them. This table holds under 300,000 clones, 90% found once. The chain is built from TRBV3-1 (or the pseudogene TRBV3-2) and TRBJ1-1; D gene ambiguous. The sequenced material came from peripheral blood. This TCR was sampled from a woman aged 40 to 55 with acute or convalescent COVID-19. The CDR3 protein is CASSQVVNTEAFF. The CDR3 region has the DNA TGTGCCAGCAGCCAAGTCGTGAACACTGAAGCTTTCTTT.